This T cell receptor beta chain came from a study of cytomegalovirus exposure and HLA in healthy donors. Findings and limits, study-wide: In vitro assays verified that three CMV-associated chains recognized CMV antigens specifically. The investigators catalogued some 160 TCR beta chains as cytomegalovirus-associated. Using the classifier, cytomegalovirus status was reportedly diagnosed with high specificity and sensitivity.

This CDR3 is 13 amino acids long. V gave up 3 bases and J gave up 5 bases; unmatched junction bases: 5. Germline-derived CDR1 and CDR2 are GTSNPN and SVGIG (reference sequence). With regard to this clone: Its antigen is undetermined.

Sequencing was performed with immunoSEQ multiplex PCR; in TCRdb, only in-frame clones are kept and a portion is missing. This sample has fewer than 250,000 clones, with roughly 84% found just once. J is TRBJ2-7 and V is TRBV30; TRBD1 matches at 9 bases. Material for sequencing was PBMCs. The receptor was isolated from a woman younger than 30 in good health and CMV-seropositive. CDR3: CAWREDRGHEQYF. The CDR3 nucleotides are TGTGCCTGGAGAGAGGACAGGGGTCACGAGCAGTACTTC.